This TCR beta chain was retrieved from a study of blood T cell repertoires in COVID-19. On the study more broadly: Nucleic acid was either cDNA or gDNA, and it came from T cells, B-cell-depleted T cells, or PBMCs.

This clone was observed a few times. Original processing notes: The authors estimated nucleated cell counts from reference gene primer amplification. Clones were read by immunoSEQ multiplex PCR, and TCRdb kept only the in-frame ones, dropping some. The DNA was the basis for D and trimming; V, J and clone size are from that table. The repertoire has about 210,000 clones, roughly 85% of them found once; the top ten carry approximately 2.3%. The source material was peripheral blood. The sequence derives from a woman in her seventies with COVID-19, enrolled during active disease.

The CDR3 coding sequence is TGTGCCAGCAGTTACTCGAGTTTTAACAGAGAAGCTTTCTTT. This translates into CASSYSSFNREAFF. This chain links TRBV6-5 with TRBJ1-1; no clear D. CDR1 is MNHEY and CDR2 is SVGAGI in the germline V gene. The CDR3 is 14 amino acids. The germline V and J ends were trimmed by 0 bases and 8 bases, with 13 bases remaining between them.